This T cell receptor (beta chain) was identified during a study of beta chain features in type 1 diabetes. Notes on the study in general: Junctions at VDJ sites from type 1 diabetes patients had fewer insertions and more deletions. Sequencing used cDNA, and cells with high TCR expression could therefore be over-represented.

This clone turned up a few times. The antigen is unknown. The CDR3 has 14 residues. V gave up 5 bases and J gave up 2 bases; unmatched junction bases: 4. Germline V gene lookup returns CDR1 PRHDT and CDR2 FYEKMQ (reference sequence). What was sequenced were expressed TCRB transcripts, since all of the isolated RNA had been reverse transcribed. The method was immunoSEQ multiplex PCR; TCRdb's version includes in-frame clones alone and lacks a portion of them. The data contain 150,000 or so clones, around a tenth of them seen just once; the ten biggest clones take up about 0.68%. The source of this sequence is a man younger than 35 in good health. The chain combines TRBV13 with TRBJ2-3; 7 nucleotides line up with TRBD2. Sequencing was carried out using central memory CD4+ T cells from blood. CDR3 in amino acids: CASSTRGSTDTQYF. The CDR3 coding sequence is TGTGCCAGCAGCACGCGGGGGTCCACAGATACGCAGTATTTT. Filled out from reference TRBV13 and TRBJ2-3, the complete variable domain reads AAGVIQSPRHLIKEKRETATLKCYPIPRHDTVYWYQQGPGQDPQFLISFYEKMQSDKGSIPDRFSAQQFSDYHSELNMSSLELGDSALYFCASSTRGSTDTQYFGPGTRLTVL.